This T cell receptor beta chain emerged from a study of CD8 T cells in Susac syndrome. Germline values: CDR1 PRHDT, CDR2 FYEKMQ (reference sequence). V lost 2 bases to trimming and J lost 3 bases, with 17 bases between them. The CDR3 sequence is 16 residues long. Roughly 0.45 to 1 ug RNA was reverse transcribed with random hexamers. TCRdb reanalysed the immunoSEQ multiplex PCR reads using MiXCR and keeps one entry per CDR3 protein. This table holds 75,000 to 95,000 distinct CDR3 sequences, about 91% found once. TCR beta sequencing was performed on blood CD8+ and CD4+ T cells. It was treatment-naive patients with stable or active relapsing-remitting disease who made up the multiple sclerosis controls.

The chain links TRBV13 to TRBJ2-7, with a weak D call TRBD2 (5 bases). The sample consisted of CD8+ T cells from PBMCs. The TCR originated in a human donor with multiple sclerosis. CDR3 DNA: TGTGCCAGCAGCTTATACTTTGACGGACTCGACTACGAGCAGTACTTC. Translated, it gives CASSLYFDGLDYEQYF.